Shown below are 13 T cell receptor beta chains from a single sample sequenced in a study of cytomegalovirus exposure and HLA in healthy donors. Both 60 Vbeta primers and 13 Jbeta primers went into the PCR. Profiling relied on immunoSEQ multiplex PCR, and the TCRdb table lists in-frame clones only, not all of them. The sample includes fewer than 110,000 clones, roughly three quarters of them seen just once. Sequenced input: PBMCs. Every receptor here comes from a man aged 18 to 29 in good health and CMV-seronegative.

The genes are TRBV10-2 and TRBJ2-3; 7 nucleotides align to TRBD2. The CDR3 is 15 residues long. V was clipped by 6 bases and J by 0 bases; unmatched bases: 6. CDR1 WSHSY and CDR2 SAAADI come from the germline V gene. As DNA, the CDR3 is TGCGCCAGCAGAGTAGCGGGTGCTAGCACAGATACGCAGTATTTT. Its protein product is CASRVAGASTDTQYF.

This clone showed up just a few times. The V call is TRBV4-3, the J call TRBJ2-6; D gene ambiguous. Germline loops: CDR1 LGHNA, CDR2 YSLEER. The CDR3 length is 16 residues. The V and J ends lost 0 bases and 2 bases respectively, with 8 bases between them. The CDR3 region has the DNA TGCGCCAGCAGCCAAGATGGCGGTACTGGGGCCAACGTCCTGACTTTC. This encodes CASSQDGGTGANVLTF.

The chain uses TRBV4-3 and TRBJ2-6, with D perhaps TRBD2 (7 bases). This CDR3 has 17 residues. V shed 1 base and J shed 3 bases, with 13 bases lying between them. Germline CDR1 is LGHNA and CDR2 is YSLEER. The CDR3 region is CASSQGGGGFGANVLTF. Written as DNA, the CDR3 is TGCGCCAGCAGCCAAGGGGGCGGGGGCTTTGGGGCCAACGTCCTGACTTTC.

A remark on this clone: The same CDR3 also results from other DNA sequences found in this sample. The gene calls are TRBV20-1 and TRBJ1-1; unclear D gene. Trimming removed 4 bases from V and 5 bases from J, with 8 bases in between. The CDR3 sequence is 11 residues long. The germline V gene has CDR1 DFQATT and CDR2 SNEGSKA (reference sequence). CDR3 DNA: TGCAGTGCTACAGGTGAAACTGAAGCTTTCTTT. Protein product: CSATGETEAFF.

The chain uses TRBV5-1 and TRBJ2-1, with 12 bases lining up with TRBD2. Germline V gene lookup returns CDR1 SGHRS and CDR2 YFSETQ. The length of the CDR3 is 15 residues. V shed 0 bases, J shed 7 bases, and the junction held 2 bases outside the gene matches. CDR3 bases: TGCGCCAGCAGCTTGGCTAGCGGGGGGGGAAATGAGCAGTTCTTC. This translates into CASSLASGGGNEQFF.

A single count supports this clone. The chain is built from TRBV7-9 and TRBJ2-3; TRBD2 agrees at 14 bases. CDR1 and CDR2 (germline): SEHNR, FQNEAQ (reference sequence). Trimming took 4 bases from V and 8 from J; bases not matched to a gene: 8. The CDR3 has 16 residues. DNA of the CDR3: TGTGCCAGCAGCTCCACGACTAGCGGGGGGGCCGGTACGCAGTATTTT. It is translated as CASSSTTSGGAGTQYF.

The chain links TRBV21-1 to TRBJ1-1; the table gives TRBD1 as D, unverified against the DNA. TRBV21-1 is marked as a pseudogene. The CDR3 sequence is 16 residues long. For the CDR3, the DNA is TGTGCCAGCAGCACCCAAGGGGGTTGGTGGGACACTGAAGCTTTCTTT. It codes for CASSTQGGWWDTEAFF.

The chain links TRBV7-9 to TRBJ1-2, with D unclear. Germline loops: CDR1 SEHNR, CDR2 FQNEAQ (reference sequence). Trimming took off 0 bases at V and 6 bases at J, with 14 bases between the two ends. This CDR3 spans 15 amino acids. DNA for the CDR3: TGTGCCAGCAGCTTAGCCTCCCAGGTGGTGGATGGCTACACCTTC. Translated, it gives CASSLASQVVDGYTF.

This clone was picked up a small number of times. The chain couples TRBV25-1 to TRBJ1-1; perhaps TRBD1 as D (6 bases). Germline V gene sequence: CDR1 MGHDK, CDR2 SYGVNS. CDR3 size: 13 residues. V lost 8 bases, J lost 1 base, and 11 bases lay in between. The CDR3 sequence: CASGGAGNTEAFF. For the CDR3, the DNA is TGTGCCAGCGGGGGGGCAGGGAACACTGAAGCTTTCTTT.

Here the CDR3 DNA reads TGCGCCAGCAGCTTGCGAGGCCCGTCCTCCTATACTGGGGCCAACGTCCTGACTTTC. This gives the protein CASSLRGPSSYTGANVLTF. This rearrangement joins TRBV5-1 to TRBJ2-6, with D unclear. V lost 1 base and J lost 2, with 19 bases in between. The CDR3 is 19 amino acids. Germline CDR1 reads SGHRS; CDR2 reads YFSETQ.

The genes are TRBV7-3 and TRBJ2-7; 7 bases are a match to TRBD1. The CDR3 is 15 amino acids. V dropped 1 base and J dropped 6; count of bases not matched to a gene: 9. The germline gives CDR1 SGHTA, CDR2 FQGTGA. For the CDR3, the DNA is TGTGCCAGCAGCTTAAATGACAGGGCGGCTGGCGAGCAGTACTTC. Translating it yields CASSLNDRAAGEQYF.

CDR3 loop: CASSLAGGTSTDTQYF. The CDR3 DNA is TGTGCCAGCAGTCTTGCAGGAGGTACTAGCACAGATACGCAGTATTTT. V is TRBV27 and J is TRBJ2-3; TRBD2 is a possible D gene (5 bases). The V gene lost 5 bases and the J gene lost 0 bases, with 15 bases spanning the gap. This CDR3 is built from 16 residues. Germline-derived CDR1 and CDR2 are MNHEY and SMNVEV (reference sequence).

The CDR3 here is CASSPMGPSYEQYF. The CDR3 DNA reads as TGTGCCAGCAGCCCGATGGGGCCCTCCTACGAGCAGTACTTC. The rearrangement links TRBV7-9 to TRBJ2-7; D may be TRBD1 (5 bases). This CDR3 region has 14 residues. V was shortened by 5 bases and J by 0 bases, with 11 bases between the two germline ends. CDR1 SEHNR and CDR2 FQNEAQ come from the germline V gene (reference sequence).